One sample yielded the 26 T cell receptor beta chains listed below, sequenced in a study of T cell responses to AZD1222 COVID-19 vaccine. Sequenced by immunoSEQ multiplex PCR; TCRdb stores in-frame clones only, minus some. The data contain some 100,000 clones, around nine tenths of them singletons. Source: peripheral blood, taken 28 days after the second AZD1222 dose. Source of these receptors: an adult who received the AZD1222 COVID-19 vaccine.

The V gene is TRBV27, the J gene TRBJ1-2, with D possibly matching TRBD1 (5 bases). The CDR3 loop spans 14 amino acids. Germline-derived CDR1 and CDR2 are MNHEY and SMNVEV (reference sequence). The V gene lost 3 bases and the J gene lost 8 bases, with 16 bases spanning the gap. The CDR3 loop is CASSFGLGAGGYTF. The CDR3, as DNA: TGTGCCAGCAGTTTCGGGTTAGGGGCGGGCGGCTACACCTTC.

The V gene is TRBV5-8, the J gene TRBJ2-5; TRBD1 matches 9 bases. The CDR3 spans 14 residues. Germline V gene data show CDR1 as SGHTS and CDR2 as YDEGEE. V lost 3 bases to trimming and J lost 7 bases; unmatched junction nucleotides: 7. The CDR3 loop reads CASSSQGAIGTQYF. The CDR3 bases are TGTGCCAGCAGCTCACAGGGGGCGATCGGGACCCAGTACTTC.

The chain uses TRBV2 and TRBJ2-3; TRBD2 aligns across 12 bases. This CDR3 region has 15 residues. Germline CDR1 and CDR2: SNHLY and FYNNEI. The V gene end was trimmed by 6 bases and the J gene end by 1 base; junction bases not matched to a gene: 2. The CDR3 nucleotides read TGTGCCAGCAGCAGACTAGCGGGGGGCACAGATACGCAGTATTTT. This sequence encodes CASSRLAGGTDTQYF.

The rearrangement links TRBV6-5 to TRBJ2-7; 12 nucleotides agree with TRBD1. Germline lookup yields CDR1 MNHEY and CDR2 SVGAGI. The CDR3 consists of 13 residues. With V trimmed by 10 bases and J by 7 bases, 8 bases remained unmatched. The CDR3 DNA follows: TGTGCCACCCGGGGACAGGGGGCTAAAGAGCAGTACTTC. Translation: CATRGQGAKEQYF.

CDR3 protein: CASSTRPRSYGYTF. CDR3 bases: TGTGCCAGCAGCACCCGCCCTCGTTCCTATGGCTACACCTTC. This chain uses TRBV7-9 with TRBJ1-2; D remains unclear. The CDR3 length is 14 residues. V shed 5 bases and J shed 4 bases, with 14 bases lying between them. The germline gives CDR1 SEHNR, CDR2 FQNEAQ (reference sequence).

This clone came up once. Written as DNA, the CDR3 is TGTGCCAGCAGCCAACAGACAGGGGTAAACACTGAAGCTTTCTTT. It specifies CASSQQTGVNTEAFF. The V and J genes are TRBV3-1 (or the pseudogene TRBV3-2) and TRBJ1-1; the match to TRBD1 covers 8 bases. The CDR3 extends over 15 amino acids. V was clipped by 2 bases and J by 2 bases; unmatched bases: 4. Germline CDR1 and CDR2: LGHDT and YNNKEL (reference sequence).

The CDR3, as DNA: TGTGCCAGCTCACCCCGGGACAACGAGCAGTACTTC. This translates into CASSPRDNEQYF. V gene TRBV18 combines with J gene TRBJ2-7, with D perhaps TRBD1 (6 bases). CDR3 size: 12 residues. Germline V lookup: CDR1 KGHSH, CDR2 LQKENI. The V end lost 3 bases, the J end lost 5 bases, and 8 bases lay between the germline ends.

The rearrangement uses TRBV5-1 and TRBJ1-2, with D possibly being TRBD1 (5 bases). CDR1 is SGHRS and CDR2 is YFSETQ in the germline V gene. The CDR3 consists of 13 residues. Trimming removed 1 base from V and 2 bases from J, with 6 bases in between. CDR3 in DNA: TGCGCCAGCAGCTTGCCAGGGAACTATGGCTACACCTTC. As protein: CASSLPGNYGYTF.

This chain uses TRBV27 with TRBJ2-7; tentatively, D is TRBD1 (5 bases). Germline assignment: CDR1 MNHEY and CDR2 SMNVEV (reference sequence). V lost 3 bases and J lost 0, with 9 bases in between. The CDR3 covers 14 residues. CDR3 in DNA: TGTGCCAGCAGTTTGAACAGGTTCTCCTACGAGCAGTACTTC. Protein sequence: CASSLNRFSYEQYF.

The CDR3 coding sequence is TGTGCCAGCTCACCTCTCGCGGGGGGCTCCTACAATGAGCAGTTCTTC. Translated: CASSPLAGGSYNEQFF. The V and J genes are TRBV18 and TRBJ2-1, with 8 positions matching TRBD2. The J segment lost 0 bases and the V segment lost 3 bases, leaving 4 bases of the junction unmatched. CDR3 size: 16 residues. Germline V gene sequence: CDR1 KGHSH, CDR2 LQKENI.

This sequence joins TRBV2 and TRBJ2-3, with 9 positions matching TRBD2. The trim removed 4 bases at V and 5 bases at J, leaving 7 bases unmatched. Germline values: CDR1 SNHLY, CDR2 FYNNEI. The CDR3 runs to 15 residues. The CDR3 bases are TGTGCCAGCAGTGTCCTAGCGGGACGTGGAGATACGCAGTATTTT. Its translation is CASSVLAGRGDTQYF.

This clone was seen only once. The chain uses TRBV6-2 or TRBV6-3 and TRBJ1-5; a possible D gene is TRBD1 (5 bases). The germline V gene encodes CDR1 MNHEY and CDR2 SVGEGT. This CDR3 is 15 amino acids long. Trimming removed 1 base from V and 10 bases from J, with 17 bases in between. This CDR3 is CASSYLTGTGEPQHF. The CDR3 bases are TGTGCCAGCAGTTACTTAACGGGTACAGGCGAACCCCAGCATTTT.

This clone came up once. V and J are TRBV27 and TRBJ1-1; D is perhaps TRBD1 (6 bases). This CDR3 region has 13 residues. The germline CDR1 and CDR2 sequences are MNHEY and SMNVEV (reference sequence). Trimming removed 6 bases at V and 3 bases at J, with 11 bases between. CDR3 loop: CASSIGGDTEAFF. DNA of the CDR3: TGTGCCAGCAGCATAGGGGGAGACACTGAAGCTTTCTTT.

The rearrangement links TRBV7-8 to TRBJ2-1; D not certain. This CDR3 has 16 residues. Per germline, CDR1 SGHVS and CDR2 FQNEAQ. The V end was cut by 2 bases, the J end by 0 bases, with 11 bases between. CDR3 sequence: CASSLSTGSSYNEQFF. CDR3 bases: TGTGCCAGCAGCTTATCTACGGGTAGCTCCTACAATGAGCAGTTCTTC. Together with reference TRBV7-8 and TRBJ2-1, the CDR3 gives the full variable domain: GAGVSQSPRYKVAKRGQDVALRCDPISGHVSLFWYQQALGQGPEFLTYFQNEAQLDKSGLPSDRFFAERPEGSVSTLKIQRTQQEDSAVYLCASSLSTGSSYNEQFFGPGTRLTVL.

The rearrangement uses TRBV4-2 and TRBJ1-2; D unclear. CDR3 length: 15 amino acids. The V gene's germline CDR1 is LGHNA and CDR2 YNFKEQ. V was cut by 0 bases and J by 8 bases, with 16 bases left in between. The CDR3 region is CASSQDRRQSSGYTF. CDR3 nucleotide sequence: TGTGCCAGCAGCCAAGATCGTCGACAATCGAGCGGCTACACCTTC.

This chain uses TRBV5-4 with TRBJ2-1; 10 bases are a match to TRBD1. Germline V lookup: CDR1 SGHNT, CDR2 YYREEE (reference sequence). This CDR3 contains 16 residues. The junction had 9 bases not matched to a gene; V was cut back by 4 bases and J by 5 bases. DNA of the CDR3: TGTGCCAGCAGCCCCCGGACAGGGGGGGGACACAATGAGCAGTTCTTC. As protein: CASSPRTGGGHNEQFF.

The rearrangement links TRBV19 to TRBJ1-1, with D possibly TRBD1 on 5 matching bases. Germline V gives CDR1 LNHDA, CDR2 SQIVND (reference sequence). The CDR3 sequence is 17 residues long. Trimming pared 1 base from V and 4 bases from J, leaving 19 bases between. CDR3 nucleotide sequence: TGTGCCAGTAGTATAGCCGAATATCGTGGTGGGGCCACTGAAGCTTTCTTT. Protein: CASSIAEYRGGATEAFF.

The CDR3 DNA follows: TGTGCCAGTAGTATACCAGGGGGCCGTAATGAAAAACTGTTTTTT. Its translation is CASSIPGGRNEKLFF. The chain is built from TRBV19 and TRBJ1-4; the match to TRBD1 covers 8 bases. The V gene's germline CDR1 is LNHDA and CDR2 SQIVND (reference sequence). The CDR3 is 15 amino acids. V was pared by 2 bases and J by 4 bases, with 3 bases of the junction left unmatched. The full variable domain, its missing parts supplied by reference TRBV19 and TRBJ1-4, is DGGITQSPKYLFRKEGQNVTLSCEQNLNHDAMYWYRQDPGQGLRLIYYSQIVNDFQKGDIAEGYSVSREKKESFPLTVTSAQKNPTAFYLCASSIPGGRNEKLFFGSGTQLSVL.

This clone was seen a single time. The chain employs TRBV3-1 (or the pseudogene TRBV3-2) and TRBJ1-4; D unclear. Germline CDR1 is LGHDT and CDR2 is YNNKEL (reference sequence). CDR3 length equals 17 residues. Trimming removed 0 bases from V and 3 bases from J, with 14 bases in between. Here the CDR3 DNA reads TGTGCCAGCAGCCAAGATAAATACAGTCTGGCTAATGAAAAACTGTTTTTT. Protein product: CASSQDKYSLANEKLFF.

This chain uses TRBV27 with TRBJ1-5; D gene uncertain. Deletions cut 5 bases from V and 0 bases from J, with 11 bases between. Germline values: CDR1 MNHEY, CDR2 SMNVEV (reference sequence). The CDR3 is made up of 15 amino acids. The CDR3 loop reads CASSPSWISNQPQHF. The CDR3 coding sequence is TGTGCCAGCAGTCCCTCGTGGATTAGCAATCAGCCCCAGCATTTT.

The chain carries TRBV7-2 and TRBJ1-4, with TRBD1 as a possible D gene (5 bases). V was clipped by 2 bases and J by 8 bases, with 12 bases between them. CDR3 length: 14 residues. Germline V gene lookup returns CDR1 SGHTA and CDR2 FQGNSA. The CDR3 loop reads CASSLTGTREKLFF. DNA of the CDR3: TGTGCCAGCAGCTTAACCGGGACCCGGGAAAAACTGTTTTTT.

J is TRBJ1-2 and V is TRBV6-6; the D gene is possibly TRBD1 (6 bases). V was cut by 7 bases and J by 6 bases, with 15 bases left in between. The germline CDR1 and CDR2 sequences are MNHNY and SVGAGI (reference sequence). The CDR3 totals 13 residues. The CDR3 loop is CASIDRFLDGYTF. CDR3 nucleotide sequence: TGTGCCAGCATAGACAGGTTTTTGGATGGCTACACCTTC.

The rearrangement joins TRBV5-6 to TRBJ2-3, with a tentative D call TRBD1 (6 bases). The germline V gene encodes CDR1 SGHDT and CDR2 YYEEEE. This CDR3 has 15 residues. V gave up 4 bases and J gave up 6 bases, with 18 bases separating them. CDR3 coding DNA: TGTGCCAGCAGCAGAATTTGGGGGACAACCGATACGCAGTATTTT. As protein: CASSRIWGTTDTQYF.

The V and J genes are TRBV16 and TRBJ1-5; D call uncertain. Germline V gene lookup returns CDR1 KGHSY and CDR2 FQNENV. The CDR3 sequence is 14 residues long. Trimming took 3 bases from V and 4 from J, leaving 10 bases between them. The CDR3 region is CASSHKAANQPQHF. CDR3 coding DNA: TGTGCCAGCAGCCATAAGGCAGCAAATCAGCCCCAGCATTTT.

The rearrangement links TRBV7-9 to TRBJ1-5; D uncertain. Trimming cost V 3 bases and J 8 bases, with 8 bases left between them. There are 12 residues in the CDR3. CDR1 is SEHNR and CDR2 is FQNEAQ in the germline V gene (reference sequence). This chain's CDR3 is CASSFSAEPQHF. The CDR3, as DNA: TGTGCCAGCAGCTTTTCAGCGGAGCCCCAGCATTTT.

This sequence joins TRBV4-2 and TRBJ1-5; D uncertain. The germline gives CDR1 LGHNA, CDR2 YNFKEQ. V gave up 5 bases and J gave up 8 bases, with 13 bases separating them. CDR3 length: 13 residues. Written as DNA, the CDR3 is TGTGCCAGCAGCGAAGCCAGGCGGGAGCCCCAGCATTTT. This encodes CASSEARREPQHF.